Listed below are T cell receptor beta chains from one sample, sequenced in a study of technical replicates of blood from several donors. Clones were sequenced by immunoSEQ multiplex PCR, and TCRdb holds only the in-frame ones, with some missing. The data show 87,000 or so clones, approximately 95% seen once. Sequences were obtained from T cells isolated from PBMCs. The origin of the receptors is a human donor in good health. Both conserved end residues are part of each CDR3. Each record gives: J gene, clone size, V gene, D gene, CDR3 DNA, CDR3 protein. D genes are given only for firm matches. Only part of the rows carry a size: once, few, many, or a class if the clone is expanded.

>TRBJ2-4|-|TRBV11-3|-
TGTGCCAGCAGCTCCGGGGGGCGGGGGCTGGGTGAAAACATTCAGTACTTC
CASSSGGRGLGENIQYF
>TRBJ2-2|-|TRBV13|-
TGTGCCAGCAGCCCCAACAGGGTAAACACCGGGGAGCTGTTTTTT
CASSPNRVNTGELFF
>TRBJ2-1|-|TRBV4-1|-
TGCGCCAGCAGCCAAGAAGGGGTTTATGAGCAGTTCTTC
CASSQEGVYEQFF
>TRBJ2-3|-|TRBV9|TRBD2
TGTGCCAGCAGCCCCGTAGGGACTACAGTAGATACGCAGTATTTT
CASSPVGTTVDTQYF
>TRBJ1-2|-|TRBV27|-
TGTGCCAGCAGGGGAGGGAGCTATGGCTACACCTTC
CASRGGSYGYTF
>TRBJ2-5|-|TRBV7-9|TRBD2
TGTGCCAGCACACGGGGGAGGGCCATCCAAGAGACCCAGTACTTC
CASTRGRAIQETQYF
>TRBJ2-3|-|TRBV7-3|TRBD2
TGTGCCAGCAGCTTAGGGCTGGCTAGCGGGACAGATACGCAGTATTTT
CASSLGLASGTDTQYF
>TRBJ2-3|-|TRBV29-1|TRBD1
TGCAGCGTGCCGGGACAGCCCACAGATACGCAGTATTTT
CSVPGQPTDTQYF
>TRBJ1-3|-|TRBV9|-
TGTGCCAGCAGCGTAGGCAGGACTGGAAACACCATATATTTT
CASSVGRTGNTIYF
>TRBJ1-1|-|TRBV28|TRBD1
TGTGCCAGCAGTAGACAGGACAGGGATAACACTGAAGCTTTCTTT
CASSRQDRDNTEAFF
>TRBJ2-5|-|TRBV19|-
TGTGCCAGTAGTATGTTGGAGGGATACGGCCTAGAGACCCAGTACTTC
CASSMLEGYGLETQYF
>TRBJ2-7|-|TRBV18|-
TGTGCCAGCTCACCGGGGCTCTCCTACGAGCAGTACTTC
CASSPGLSYEQYF
>TRBJ2-5|-|TRBV10-1|-
TGCGCCAGCCGAGAACCAGGGTCTGTGGACCAAGAGACCCAGTACTTC
CASREPGSVDQETQYF
>TRBJ2-7|-|TRBV25-1|-
TGTGCCAGCAGTGAAGGGCAGTATTCCTACGAGCAGTACTTC
CASSEGQYSYEQYF
>TRBJ2-3|-|TRBV7-7|TRBD1
TGTGCTAGCAGCCCGGACAGGGTTGGAGATACGCAGTATTTT
CASSPDRVGDTQYF
>TRBJ1-2|-|TRBV7-9|TRBD1
TGTGCCAGCAGCTTTGGACAGGATGGCTACACCTTC
CASSFGQDGYTF
>TRBJ2-1|-|TRBV4-2|TRBD2
TGTGCCAGCAGCACTGGAGGCGTAGCGGGGGTTAAGGATGAGCAGTTCTTC
CASSTGGVAGVKDEQFF
>TRBJ2-5|-|TRBV9|-
TGTGCCAGCAGGGGGGGAGACGTGGGAGAGACCCAGTACTTC
CASRGGDVGETQYF
>TRBJ2-2|-|TRBV15|-
TGTGCCACCAGCAGAGGAGGCGGAGTCACCGGGGAGCTGTTTTTT
CATSRGGGVTGELFF
>TRBJ2-5|-|TRBV5-5|TRBD2
TGTGCCAGCAGCTGGGGACTAGCGGGAATGGAGACCCAGTACTTC
CASSWGLAGMETQYF
>TRBJ2-5|-|TRBV27|-
TGTGCCAGTGGCCGATCGGAGACCCAGTACTTC
CASGRSETQYF
>TRBJ2-5|-|TRBV28|-
TGTGCCAGCAGTTTAGGACAGTCCCAAGAGACCCAGTACTTC
CASSLGQSQETQYF
>TRBJ2-1|-|TRBV5-1|-
TGCGCCAGCCATATAGGTAGCGGATACAATGAGCAGTTCTTC
CASHIGSGYNEQFF
>TRBJ2-7|-|TRBV6-5|-
TGTGCCAGCAGCCATGGCCCCTACGAGCAGTACTTC
CASSHGPYEQYF
>TRBJ2-5|-|TRBV5-1|TRBD2
TGCGCCAGCAGCTTTAGCCGGACTAGCGGGAGCATGTTGGAGACCCAGTACTTC
CASSFSRTSGSMLETQYF
>TRBJ2-7|-|TRBV14|-
TGTGCCAGCAGCCAAGTGGCGGAAAGCGAGCAGTACTTC
CASSQVAESEQYF
>TRBJ2-3|-|TRBV29-1|-
TGCAGCGCTGTGGACTCAACAGATACGCAGTATTTT
CSAVDSTDTQYF
>TRBJ2-2|-|TRBV2|-
TGTGCCAGCATACGGGGGGCAGGCACCGGGGAGCTGTTTTTT
CASIRGAGTGELFF
>TRBJ1-3|-|TRBV29-1|-
TGCAGCGTTGGTCCGCCTGCGGGAAACACCATATATTTT
CSVGPPAGNTIYF
>TRBJ2-5|once|TRBV28|-
TGTGCCAGCAGCCAAGACTATGAAGAGACCCAGTACTTC
CASSQDYEETQYF
>TRBJ1-1|-|TRBV19|-
TGTGCCAGTAGTCTAGGGAGAGAGAGCGCTGAAGCTTTCTTT
CASSLGRESAEAFF
>TRBJ2-2|-|TRBV29-1|-
TGCAGCGCCGCCCGACAGGCGACCGGGGAGCTGTTTTTT
CSAARQATGELFF
>TRBJ2-1|-|TRBV6-5|TRBD2
TGTGCCAGCAGCCTGACTAGCGGGGGATCAAATGAGCAGTTCTTC
CASSLTSGGSNEQFF